The sequence of this TCR beta chain was determined in a study of OX40 agonist ivuxolimab in advanced cancers. At the level of the study: Patients receiving dose escalation had hepatocellular carcinoma, melanoma, renal cell or head and neck cancer. Study-wide results and caveats: The work left the antigen specificity of expanded peripheral T cells undetermined. Fewer expanded clones were found on average in CD4+ than in CD8+ T cells.

Libraries were prepared by immunoSEQ multiplex PCR; TCRdb keeps only in-frame clonotypes and omits some of them. The table has under 65,000 clones, 75% to 90% seen once. A single count supports this clone. Its matching antigen is unknown. Germline values: CDR1 ENHRY, CDR2 SYGVKD. This CDR3 is built from 15 residues. Unmatched junction bases numbered 3, after V lost 4 bases and J lost 2 bases. This specimen was CD4+ or CD8+ T cells sorted from blood, taken in a trial of the OX40 agonist ivuxolimab. This chain uses TRBV10-3 with TRBJ2-5; 11 bases are a match to TRBD2. This receptor was taken from an adult with an advanced solid tumor such as melanoma, head and neck, liver or kidney cancer. In nucleotides, the CDR3 is TGTGCCATCAGTGGGACTAGCGGGCCTCAAGAGACCCAGTACTTC. Amino acids: CAISGTSGPQETQYF.